The 7 T cell receptor beta chains listed next were all sequenced from one sample in a study of blood T cells in healthy people across ages. Alongside a J-beta primer mix, a sample-barcoded 5' primer served in a second PCR lasting 7 to 11 cycles. TCRdb re-called the 5' RACE reads through MiXCR, storing one row per CDR3 protein. The data show 1.2 million to 1.5 million distinct CDR3 sequences, approximately 60% seen once. The sequenced sample consisted of blood. These receptors came from a man between 18 and 29 years old in good health.

The chain carries TRBV12-3 or TRBV12-4 and TRBJ2-7; TRBD1 aligns across 9 bases. Judging by the DNA end, TRBJ2-5 fits better; the J call may be wrong. There are 14 residues in the CDR3. Written as DNA, the CDR3 is TGTGCCAGCAGTTTAACTGACAGGGGGGCGACCCAGTACTTC. Its protein is CASSLTDRGATQYF.

This clonotype was recorded only once. CDR3 amino acids: CASSLGLGVRNQPQHF. CDR3 coding DNA: TGTGCCAGCAGCTTAGGCTTGGGAGTTCGAAATCAGCCCCAGCATTTT. V gene TRBV7-2 combines with J gene TRBJ1-5; D is unresolved. The CDR3 is 16 residues long. The germline V gene has CDR1 SGHTA and CDR2 FQGNSA. V was shortened by 1 base and J by 4 bases, with 14 bases between the two germline ends.

The chain employs TRBV4-2 and TRBJ2-1; a possible D gene is TRBD2 (6 bases). The CDR3 sequence is 15 residues long. The ends were cut back, 1 base at V and 3 bases at J, with 10 bases in the middle. In germline, CDR1 is LGHNA, CDR2 YNFKEQ. CDR3 region: CASSQATRDYNEQFF. DNA for the CDR3: TGTGCCAGCAGCCAAGCGACTAGGGACTACAATGAGCAGTTCTTC.

The sample holds a few counts of this clonotype. The genes are TRBV7-9 and TRBJ1-2; no reliable D call. The V end was cut by 1 base, the J end by 6 bases, with 18 bases between. Germline values: CDR1 SEHNR, CDR2 FQNEAQ (reference sequence). This CDR3 region has 16 residues. The CDR3 DNA follows: TGTGCCAGCAGCTTAGGCCGGGCCTCAAACAACGATGGCTACACCTTC. Translated, it gives CASSLGRASNNDGYTF.

This clonotype was recorded many times. This chain connects TRBV5-1 to TRBJ1-1; unclear D gene. This CDR3 spans 13 amino acids. V dropped 0 bases and J dropped 0 bases, with 3 bases sitting between them. Germline-derived CDR1 and CDR2 are SGHRS and YFSETQ. The CDR3 DNA sequence: TGCGCCAGCAGCTTGGAAGTGAACACTGAAGCTTTCTTT. This encodes CASSLEVNTEAFF.

This clonotype has a single count. The genes are TRBV7-2 and TRBJ2-7; possibly TRBD1 for D (5 bases). Trimming took off 4 bases at V and 1 base at J, with 17 bases between the two ends. This CDR3 region has 16 residues. Germline V lookup: CDR1 SGHTA, CDR2 FQGNSA. CDR3 sequence: CASSSTSAQVSYEQYF. In DNA form, the CDR3 reads TGTGCCAGCAGCTCGACATCCGCACAGGTTTCCTACGAGCAGTACTTC.

On this clonotype itself: The germline gene is not matched at one end of the junction; a read error may be the cause. This chain connects TRBV27 to TRBJ1-2, with a possible D match to TRBD1 (5 bases). Germline V gene sequence: CDR1 MNHEY, CDR2 SMNVEV (reference sequence). The CDR3 totals 13 residues. The CDR3 nucleotides read TGTGCCAACAGTTTATCAGGGTTCCATGGCTACACCTTC. Translated: CANSLSGFHGYTF.